This T cell receptor (beta chain) is from a study of CD8 T cells in Susac syndrome. Study-level points and caveats: The study conceded that its TCR sequencing and HLA analysis involved relatively few individuals.

Random hexamers served to reverse transcribe roughly 0.5 to 1 ug RNA. Amplification of the TCR beta CDR3 was carried out by immunoSEQ multiplex PCR, which spanned a total of 54 Vbeta and 13 Jbeta segments. TCRdb analysed the immunoSEQ multiplex PCR reads with MiXCR anew, one entry per CDR3 protein. Altogether around 200,000 distinct CDR3 sequences are present, 85% to 95% being singletons, with the ten largest covering about 0.095%. Healthy donors served as age- and sex-matched controls. Note on this clonotype: Its antigen is still unknown.

J was trimmed by 4 bases and V by 6 bases; bases with no gene match: 9. CDR1 is MNHEY, CDR2 SMNVEV, per germline (reference sequence). The CDR3 extends over 16 amino acids. The sequence was obtained from a human donor in good health. V gene TRBV27 combines with J gene TRBJ2-1; 10 nucleotides align to TRBD2. The sequenced sample was CD4+ T cells from PBMCs. For the CDR3, the DNA is TGTGCCAGCAGGAGAACTAGCGGGATAAAATACAATGAGCAGTTCTTC. It translates to CASRRTSGIKYNEQFF.